These 24 T cell receptor beta chains were sequenced from one sample in a study of CD8 T cells in Susac syndrome (dated by TCRdb to about 2019). Libraries were prepared through the immunoSEQ multiplex PCR assay. RNA was extracted using the RNeasy kit, and roughly 0.45 to 1 ug of the RNA was reverse transcribed with random hexamers. Starting from the raw public reads, TCRdb applied fastp trimming at Q25, assembled clones with MiXCR and retained in-frame beta chains. Rows matching on CDR3 protein sequence are summarized as one entry with the most common DNA and genes. The sample table contains approximately 210,000 distinct CDR3 sequences; only one count was recorded for around 95% of them. The ten largest clones take up 0.095% of the sample. Sequencing input: CD4+ T cells from PBMCs. The source of these receptors is a human donor with multiple sclerosis.

The CDR3: CASSSLQGWFGYGYTF. CDR3 in DNA: TGTGCCAGCAGTTCGTTACAGGGGTGGTTTGGCTATGGCTACACCTTC. This sequence joins TRBV27 and TRBJ1-2; TRBD1 matches 7 bases. The CDR3 length is 16 residues. J gave up 4 bases and V 4 bases, and 12 bases lay outside the gene matches. Germline V lookup: CDR1 MNHEY, CDR2 SMNVEV (reference sequence).

The chain couples TRBV5-4 to TRBJ2-1; D is possibly TRBD1 (5 bases). Germline CDR1 is SGHNT and CDR2 is YYREEE (reference sequence). This CDR3 has 15 amino acids. Trimming shortened V by 4 bases and J by 2 bases, and 13 bases separated the two germline ends. CDR3 sequence (DNA): TGTGCCAGCAGCCCGGTGGGGCGAACCTACAATGAGCAGTTCTTC. It encodes CASSPVGRTYNEQFF.

The DNA for the CDR3 is TGCAGCGTGGAGACAGGTCGGGAGCAGTACTTC. Its protein product is CSVETGREQYF. V is TRBV29-1 and J is TRBJ2-7; D is perhaps TRBD1 (6 bases). CDR1 and CDR2 from the germline V gene are SQVTM and ANQGSEA. Trimming shortened V by 6 bases and J by 7 bases, and 13 bases separated the two germline ends. CDR3 length: 11 amino acids.

This clonotype showed up just once. The rearrangement uses TRBV20-1 and TRBJ1-6, with a weak D call TRBD1 (5 bases). Deletions cut 7 bases from V and 5 bases from J, with 18 bases between. The CDR3 extends over 15 amino acids. Germline V gene lookup returns CDR1 DFQATT and CDR2 SNEGSKA (reference sequence). The CDR3 loop reads CSVGGMSGNNSPLHF. CDR3 coding DNA: TGCAGTGTTGGGGGGATGTCCGGGAATAATTCACCCCTCCACTTT.

This chain joins TRBV2 and TRBJ2-7, with D hard to call. Germline CDR1 is SNHLY and CDR2 is FYNNEI. Trimming removed 5 bases at V and 0 bases at J, with 14 bases between. The CDR3 is 15 amino acids. The CDR3 reads CASSRNPSPSYEQYF. The DNA of the CDR3 is TGTGCCAGCAGTCGAAATCCGAGCCCCTCCTACGAGCAGTACTTC.

The chain is built from TRBV18 and TRBJ2-5, with unresolved D. V was clipped by 3 bases and J by 5 bases, with 13 bases between them. Germline V gene sequence: CDR1 KGHSH, CDR2 LQKENI. This CDR3 comprises 14 residues. In DNA, the CDR3 is TGTGCCAGCTCACCGCCCAGCAATTGGGAGACCCAGTACTTC. Translating it yields CASSPPSNWETQYF.

The chain is built from TRBV5-4 and TRBJ2-2; D is unclear. Germline assignment: CDR1 SGHNT and CDR2 YYREEE (reference sequence). This CDR3 is 16 amino acids long. Trimming removed 2 bases at V and 7 bases at J, with 18 bases between. CDR3 in DNA: TGTGCCAGCAGCTTCACGAACGTCCCGGGTATCGGGGAGCTGTTTTTT. It codes for CASSFTNVPGIGELFF.

V is TRBV18 and J is TRBJ2-7; D unresolved. The germline V and J ends were trimmed by 6 bases and 3 bases, with 9 bases remaining between them. From germline, CDR1 is KGHSH and CDR2 LQKENI. This CDR3 is 12 amino acids long. CDR3 residues: CASSYDNYEQYF. The CDR3 bases are TGTGCCAGCTCTTACGACAACTACGAGCAGTACTTC.

The V gene is TRBV3-1, the J gene TRBJ2-2; 9 bases match TRBD2. The CDR3 extends over 15 amino acids. The germline CDR1 and CDR2 sequences are LGHDT and YNNKEL (reference sequence). Losses at the gene ends were 4 bases for V and 6 bases for J; bases not matched to a gene: 6. CDR3 nucleotide sequence: TGTGCCAGCAGCCCCTTTGGCGGGGGGGCCGGGGAGCTGTTTTTT. Translating it yields CASSPFGGGAGELFF.

This clonotype was seen a few times. The V gene is TRBV18, the J gene TRBJ2-3; D gene ambiguous. V lost 2 bases to trimming and J lost 0 bases, with 3 bases between them. This CDR3 is 13 amino acids long. From germline, CDR1 is KGHSH and CDR2 LQKENI. The CDR3 DNA sequence: TGTGCCAGCTCACCATTAAGCACAGATACGCAGTATTTT. Protein sequence: CASSPLSTDTQYF.

The genes are TRBV29-1 and TRBJ2-3, with D maybe TRBD1 (6 bases). In germline, CDR1 is SQVTM, CDR2 ANQGSEA. The CDR3 extends over 15 amino acids. V lost 4 bases to trimming and J lost 3 bases, with 17 bases between them. CDR3 DNA: TGCAGCGTTGTCCAGCCGGACAGAGGAACAGATACGCAGTATTTT. Translated, it gives CSVVQPDRGTDTQYF.

The chain has TRBV2 and TRBJ1-4; tentatively, D is TRBD1 (5 bases). Germline CDR1 is SNHLY and CDR2 is FYNNEI. Trimming shortened V by 7 bases and J by 0 bases, and 12 bases separated the two germline ends. The CDR3 sequence is 15 residues long. CDR3 nucleotide sequence: TGTGCCAGCAACCCCCGGGGCGCAACTAATGAAAAACTGTTTTTT. This translates into CASNPRGATNEKLFF.

The V call is TRBV15, the J call TRBJ2-7; TRBD1 matches at 9 bases. With V trimmed by 3 bases and J by 7 bases, 7 bases remained unmatched. This CDR3 is 14 amino acids long. From germline, CDR1 is LNHNV and CDR2 YYDKDF (reference sequence). The CDR3 region is CATSRWDRAQEQYF. The CDR3 nucleotides are TGTGCCACCAGCAGGTGGGACAGGGCTCAGGAGCAGTACTTC.

The chain recombines TRBV6-5 with TRBJ2-2; 16 positions match TRBD2. CDR3 length: 19 residues. V trimming: 2 bases; J trimming: 6 bases; junction bases outside the gene matches: 9. In germline, CDR1 is MNHEY, CDR2 SVGAGI. CDR3 amino acids: CASSYRPGLAGGRPGELFF. As DNA, the CDR3 is TGTGCCAGCAGTTACCGCCCGGGACTAGCGGGGGGGCGTCCCGGGGAGCTGTTTTTT.

J is TRBJ2-1 and V is TRBV27; either TRBD1 or TRBD2 may supply D (5 bases each). The V end lost 7 bases, the J end lost 3 bases, and 16 bases lay between the germline ends. Germline loops: CDR1 MNHEY, CDR2 SMNVEV (reference sequence). This CDR3 is 15 amino acids long. The CDR3 region has the DNA TGTGCCAGCACCGAACTCGGGACGCACTACAATGAGCAGTTCTTC. Its translation: CASTELGTHYNEQFF.

The V and J genes are TRBV2 and TRBJ2-5; tentatively, D is TRBD1 (6 bases). The ends were cut back, 6 bases at V and 2 bases at J, with 10 bases in the middle. This CDR3 contains 13 residues. Per the germline V gene, CDR1 is SNHLY and CDR2 is FYNNEI. The CDR3 DNA reads as TGTGCCAGCAGAATAGACAGGCAAGAGACCCAGTACTTC. This sequence encodes CASRIDRQETQYF.

The chain uses TRBV27 and TRBJ1-2, with D possibly matching TRBD1 (5 bases). Trimming removed 5 bases at V and 4 bases at J, with 14 bases between. Germline V gene data show CDR1 as MNHEY and CDR2 as SMNVEV (reference sequence). The CDR3 spans 14 residues. The DNA of the CDR3 is TGTGCCAGCAGTATGACAGCTAACTTCTATGGCTACACCTTC. It yields the protein CASSMTANFYGYTF.

The V and J genes are TRBV12-3 or TRBV12-4 and TRBJ2-2, with a tentative D call TRBD2 (6 bases). The CDR3 totals 14 residues. Trimming left V 6 bases short and J 4 bases short, with 12 bases between. The chain's CDR3 is CASRPSGGTGELFF. The CDR3 DNA reads as TGTGCCAGCAGACCTTCCGGGGGCACCGGGGAGCTGTTTTTT.

The gene calls are TRBV29-1 and TRBJ1-6; 9 bases fit TRBD1. The CDR3 covers 14 residues. The V gene's germline CDR1 is SQVTM and CDR2 ANQGSEA. J was trimmed by 7 bases and V by 7 bases; bases with no gene match: 8. The CDR3 loop reads CSAKRQGVNSPLHF. CDR3 nucleotide sequence: TGCAGCGCAAAACGACAGGGGGTAAATTCACCCCTCCACTTT.

V is TRBV3-1 and J is TRBJ2-1, with 7 bases identical to TRBD2. J gave up 4 bases and V 3 bases, and 6 bases lay outside the gene matches. This CDR3 comprises 15 residues. Germline-derived CDR1 and CDR2 are LGHDT and YNNKEL (reference sequence). The CDR3 protein is CASSQRSGNYNEQFF. In DNA, the CDR3 is TGTGCCAGCAGCCAGAGAAGCGGGAATTACAATGAGCAGTTCTTC.

This chain links TRBV29-1 with TRBJ2-7; D may match TRBD1 or TRBD2 (6 bases each). Germline lookup yields CDR1 SQVTM and CDR2 ANQGSEA. Trimming removed 4 bases from V and 3 bases from J, with 19 bases in between. The CDR3 is 15 residues long. This CDR3 is CSVGPVWGADYEQYF. The CDR3 DNA reads as TGCAGCGTTGGCCCGGTGTGGGGGGCGGACTACGAGCAGTACTTC.

The chain couples TRBV5-6 to TRBJ2-1; D might be TRBD1 (5 bases). Germline V lookup: CDR1 SGHDT, CDR2 YYEEEE. Trimming took off 2 bases at V and 2 bases at J, with 14 bases between the two ends. The length of the CDR3 is 16 residues. The CDR3 here is CASSFFRQSAYNEQFF. CDR3 in DNA: TGTGCCAGCAGCTTTTTTCGACAGAGCGCCTACAATGAGCAGTTCTTC.

This rearrangement joins TRBV20-1 to TRBJ2-1, with D possibly being TRBD2 (5 bases). This CDR3 is built from 10 residues. Deletions cut 6 bases from V and 8 bases from J, with 8 bases between. The germline V gene encodes CDR1 DFQATT and CDR2 SNEGSKA (reference sequence). The CDR3 loop is CSALGDEQFF. The CDR3 nucleotides are TGCAGTGCACTAGGTGATGAGCAGTTCTTC.

The gene calls are TRBV7-3 and TRBJ2-1; 11 bases agree with TRBD2. Per germline, CDR1 SGHTA and CDR2 FQGTGA. This CDR3 region has 14 residues. The junction had 6 bases not matched to a gene; V was cut back by 5 bases and J by 9 bases. CDR3 nucleotide sequence: TGTGCCAGCAGCCCGGGACTAGCGGAAGGTGAGCAGTTCTTC. It translates to CASSPGLAEGEQFF.